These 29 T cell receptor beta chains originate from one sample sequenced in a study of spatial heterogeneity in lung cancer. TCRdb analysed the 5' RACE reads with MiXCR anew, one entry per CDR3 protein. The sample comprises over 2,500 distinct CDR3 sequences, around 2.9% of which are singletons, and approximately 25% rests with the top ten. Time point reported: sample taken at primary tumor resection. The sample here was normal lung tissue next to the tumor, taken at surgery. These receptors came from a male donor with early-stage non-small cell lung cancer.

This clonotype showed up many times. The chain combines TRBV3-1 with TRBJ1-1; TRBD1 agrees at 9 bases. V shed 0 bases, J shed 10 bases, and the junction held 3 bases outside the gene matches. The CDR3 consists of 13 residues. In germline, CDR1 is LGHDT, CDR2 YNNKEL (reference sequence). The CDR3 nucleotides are TGTGCCAGCAGCCAAGAGGGACAGGGAGGAGCTTTCTTT. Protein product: CASSQEGQGGAFF.

Here the CDR3 DNA reads TGTGCCAGCCAGCAGGGGACTGAAGCTTTCTTT. Its protein product is CASQQGTEAFF. This chain joins TRBV6-2 or TRBV6-3 and TRBJ1-1, with a weak D call TRBD1 (6 bases). This CDR3 is built from 11 residues. CDR1 and CDR2 from the germline V gene are MNHEY and SVGEGT. V was trimmed by 8 bases and J by 5 bases, leaving 9 bases between them.

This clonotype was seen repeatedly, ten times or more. DNA of the CDR3: TGCAGTGCCCCAACAGGCCTGAACACTGAAGCTTTCTTT. Translation: CSAPTGLNTEAFF. This chain connects TRBV20-1 to TRBJ1-1, with D possibly being TRBD1 (5 bases). This CDR3 spans 13 amino acids. Germline V CDR1 and CDR2: DFQATT, SNEGSKA (reference sequence). Trimming left V 6 bases short and J 0 bases short, with 11 bases between.

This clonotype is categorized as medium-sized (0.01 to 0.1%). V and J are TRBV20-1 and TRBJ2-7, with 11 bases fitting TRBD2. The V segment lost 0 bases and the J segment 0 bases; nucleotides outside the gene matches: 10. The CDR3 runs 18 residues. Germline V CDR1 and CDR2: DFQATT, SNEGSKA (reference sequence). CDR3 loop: CSARDRISGGDRSYEQYF. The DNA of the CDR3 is TGCAGTGCTAGAGATCGGATTAGCGGGGGGGATCGCTCCTACGAGCAGTACTTC.

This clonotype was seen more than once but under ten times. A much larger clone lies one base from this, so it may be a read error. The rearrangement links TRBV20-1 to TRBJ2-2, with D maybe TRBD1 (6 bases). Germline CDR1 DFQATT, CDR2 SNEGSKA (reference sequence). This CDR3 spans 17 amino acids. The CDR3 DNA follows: TGCAGTGCTGGAGATCCGAGGGGGATAACCCGGGCCGGGGAGCTGTTTTTT. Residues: CSAGDPRGITRAGELFF.

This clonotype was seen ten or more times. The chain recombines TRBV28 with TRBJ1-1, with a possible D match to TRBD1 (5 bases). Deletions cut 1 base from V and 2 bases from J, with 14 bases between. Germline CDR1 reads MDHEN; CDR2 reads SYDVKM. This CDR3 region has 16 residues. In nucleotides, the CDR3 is TGTGCCAGCAGTTTATTCGGCCGCTGGACAAACACTGAAGCTTTCTTT. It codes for CASSLFGRWTNTEAFF.

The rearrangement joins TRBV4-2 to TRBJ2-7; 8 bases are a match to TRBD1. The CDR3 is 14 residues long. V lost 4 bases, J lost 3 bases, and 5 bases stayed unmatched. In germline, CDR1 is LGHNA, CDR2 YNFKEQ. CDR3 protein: CASSLLDRDYEQYF. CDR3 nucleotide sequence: TGTGCCAGCAGCCTCTTGGACAGGGACTACGAGCAGTACTTC.

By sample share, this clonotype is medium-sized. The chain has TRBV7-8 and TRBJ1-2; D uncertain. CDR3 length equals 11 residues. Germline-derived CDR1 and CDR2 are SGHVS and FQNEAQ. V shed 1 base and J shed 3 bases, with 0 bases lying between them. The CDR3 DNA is TGTGCCAGCAGCTTAGACTATGGCTACACCTTC. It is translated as CASSLDYGYTF.

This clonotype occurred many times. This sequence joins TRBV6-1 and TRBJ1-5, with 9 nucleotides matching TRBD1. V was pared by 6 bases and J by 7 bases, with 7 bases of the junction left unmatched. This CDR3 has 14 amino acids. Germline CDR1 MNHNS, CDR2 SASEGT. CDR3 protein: CASRVRDREQPQHF. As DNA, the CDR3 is TGTGCCAGCAGAGTCCGGGACAGGGAACAGCCCCAGCATTTT.

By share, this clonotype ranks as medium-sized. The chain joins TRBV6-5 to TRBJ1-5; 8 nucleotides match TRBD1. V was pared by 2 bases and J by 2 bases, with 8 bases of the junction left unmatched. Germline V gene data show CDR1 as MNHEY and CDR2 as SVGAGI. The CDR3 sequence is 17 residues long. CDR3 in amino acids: CASSYPRGQGGNQPQHF. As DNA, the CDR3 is TGTGCCAGCAGTTACCCCCGTGGACAGGGTGGCAATCAGCCCCAGCATTTT.

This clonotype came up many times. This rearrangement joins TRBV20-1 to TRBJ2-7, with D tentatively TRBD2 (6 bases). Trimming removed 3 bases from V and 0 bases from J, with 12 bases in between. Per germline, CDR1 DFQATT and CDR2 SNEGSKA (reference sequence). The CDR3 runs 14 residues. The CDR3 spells CSARGGASSYEQYF. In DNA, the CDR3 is TGCAGTGCTAGGGGGGGAGCTAGCTCCTACGAGCAGTACTTC.

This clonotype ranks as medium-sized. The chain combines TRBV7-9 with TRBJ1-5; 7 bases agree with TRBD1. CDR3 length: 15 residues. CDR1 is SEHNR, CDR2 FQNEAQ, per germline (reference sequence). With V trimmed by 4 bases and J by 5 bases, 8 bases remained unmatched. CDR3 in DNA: TGTGCCAGCAGCTCCACAGGGGCGGGCGATCAGCCCCAGCATTTT. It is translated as CASSSTGAGDQPQHF.

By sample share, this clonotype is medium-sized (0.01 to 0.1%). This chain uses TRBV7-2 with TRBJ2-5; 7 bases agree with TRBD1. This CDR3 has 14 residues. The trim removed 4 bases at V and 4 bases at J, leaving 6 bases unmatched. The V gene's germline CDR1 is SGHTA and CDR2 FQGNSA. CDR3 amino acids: CASSSPRGRETQYF. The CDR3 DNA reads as TGTGCCAGCAGCTCCCCTAGGGGGCGAGAGACCCAGTACTTC.

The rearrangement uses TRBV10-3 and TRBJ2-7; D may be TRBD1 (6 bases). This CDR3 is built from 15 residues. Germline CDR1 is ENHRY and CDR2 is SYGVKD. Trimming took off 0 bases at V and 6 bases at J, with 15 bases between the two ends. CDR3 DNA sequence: TGTGCCATCAGTGAGTCAAGGGGGACATCGAGCGAGCAGTACTTC. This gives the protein CAISESRGTSSEQYF.

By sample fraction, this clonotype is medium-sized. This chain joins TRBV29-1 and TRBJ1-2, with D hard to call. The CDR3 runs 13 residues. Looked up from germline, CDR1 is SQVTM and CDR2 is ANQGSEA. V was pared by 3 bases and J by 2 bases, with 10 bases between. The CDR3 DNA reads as TGCAGCGTTGACGGGCGCATGAACTATGGCTACACCTTC. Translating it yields CSVDGRMNYGYTF.

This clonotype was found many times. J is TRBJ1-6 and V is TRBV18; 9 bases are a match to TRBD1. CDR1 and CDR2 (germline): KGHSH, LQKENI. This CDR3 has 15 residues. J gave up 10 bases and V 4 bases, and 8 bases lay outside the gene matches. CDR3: CASSLSSGQGSPLHF. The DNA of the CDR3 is TGTGCCAGCTCACTCTCGTCCGGACAGGGGTCACCCCTCCACTTT.

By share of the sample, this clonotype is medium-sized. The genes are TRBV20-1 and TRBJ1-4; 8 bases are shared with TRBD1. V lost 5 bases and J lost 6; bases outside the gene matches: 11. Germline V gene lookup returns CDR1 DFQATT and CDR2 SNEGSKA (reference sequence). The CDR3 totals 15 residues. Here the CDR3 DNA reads TGCAGTGCTCTAACCCTTGACAGGGGTTATGAAAAACTGTTTTTT. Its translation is CSALTLDRGYEKLFF.

The CDR3 reads CASSLFNVEQFF. As DNA, the CDR3 is TGTGCCAGCAGCTTATTTAACGTCGAGCAGTTCTTC. V is TRBV11-2 and J is TRBJ2-1; D is unresolved. Between the trimmed V and J ends, which lost 2 bases and 10 bases, there was a span of 9 bases. This CDR3 region has 12 residues. CDR1 SGHAT and CDR2 FQNNGV come from the germline V gene.

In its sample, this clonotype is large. CDR3 nucleotides: TGTGCCAGCAGTTCCCAATGGGGGTCGACCGGGGAGCTGTTTTTT. It encodes CASSSQWGSTGELFF. The V call is TRBV27, the J call TRBJ2-2; the D gene could be TRBD1 or TRBD2 (5 bases each). This CDR3 comprises 15 residues. CDR1 and CDR2 (germline): MNHEY, SMNVEV (reference sequence). V was trimmed by 4 bases and J by 5 bases, leaving 14 bases between them.

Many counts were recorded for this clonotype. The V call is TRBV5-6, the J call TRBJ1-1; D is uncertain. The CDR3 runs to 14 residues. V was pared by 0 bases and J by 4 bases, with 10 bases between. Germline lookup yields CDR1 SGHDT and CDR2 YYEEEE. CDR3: CASSLVPVGTEAFF. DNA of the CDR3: TGTGCCAGCAGCTTGGTTCCGGTCGGCACTGAAGCTTTCTTT.

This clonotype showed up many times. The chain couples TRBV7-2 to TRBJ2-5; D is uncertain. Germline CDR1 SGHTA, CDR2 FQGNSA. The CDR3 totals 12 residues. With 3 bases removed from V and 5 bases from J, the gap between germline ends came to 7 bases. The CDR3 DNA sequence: TGTGCCAGCAGCTTGAGGATGGAGACCCAGTACTTC. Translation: CASSLRMETQYF. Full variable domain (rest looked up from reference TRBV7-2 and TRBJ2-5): GAGVSQSPSNKVTEKGKDVELRCDPISGHTALYWYRQSLGQGLEFLIYFQGNSAPDKSGLPSDRFSAERTGGSVSTLTIQRTQQEDSAVYLCASSLRMETQYFGPGTRLLVL.

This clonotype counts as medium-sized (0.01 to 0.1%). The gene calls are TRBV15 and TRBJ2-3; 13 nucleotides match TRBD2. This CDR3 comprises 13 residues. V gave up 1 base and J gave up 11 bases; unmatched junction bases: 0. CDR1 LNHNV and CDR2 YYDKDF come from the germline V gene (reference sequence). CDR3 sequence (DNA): TGTGCCACCAGCAGAGGACTAGCGGGGGGGCAGTATTTT. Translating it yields CATSRGLAGGQYF.

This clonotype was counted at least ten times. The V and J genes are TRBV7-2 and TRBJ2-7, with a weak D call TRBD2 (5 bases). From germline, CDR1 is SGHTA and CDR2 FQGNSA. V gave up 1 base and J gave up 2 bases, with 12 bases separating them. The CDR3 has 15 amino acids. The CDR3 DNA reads TGTGCCAGCAGCTTAGAAGCGGTTTTCACCTACGAGCAGTACTTC. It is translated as CASSLEAVFTYEQYF.

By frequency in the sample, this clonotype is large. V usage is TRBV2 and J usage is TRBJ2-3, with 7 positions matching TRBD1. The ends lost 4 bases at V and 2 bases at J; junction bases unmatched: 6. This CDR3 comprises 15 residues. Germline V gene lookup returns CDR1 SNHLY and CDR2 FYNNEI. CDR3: CASSGGQRNTDTQYF. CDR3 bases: TGTGCCAGCAGTGGGGGACAGCGGAACACAGATACGCAGTATTTT.

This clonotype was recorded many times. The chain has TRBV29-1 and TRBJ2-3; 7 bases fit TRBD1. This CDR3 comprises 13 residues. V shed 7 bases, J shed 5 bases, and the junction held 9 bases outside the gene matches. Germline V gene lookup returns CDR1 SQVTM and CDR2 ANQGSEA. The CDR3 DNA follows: TGCAGCGAAGAAGGGGGCGTGGGAGATACGCAGTATTTT. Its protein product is CSEEGGVGDTQYF.

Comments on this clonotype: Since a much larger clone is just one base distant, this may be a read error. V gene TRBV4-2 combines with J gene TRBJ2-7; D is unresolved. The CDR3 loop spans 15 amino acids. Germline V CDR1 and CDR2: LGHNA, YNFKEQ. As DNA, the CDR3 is TGTGTCAGCAGCCAAGAGTGGCATGCCTCCTACGAGCAGTACTTC. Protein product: CVSSQEWHASYEQYF.

The CDR3 region is CASSMLAGGRDTDTQYF. CDR3 in DNA: TGTGCCAGCAGTATGTTAGCGGGAGGGCGGGACACAGATACGCAGTATTTT. The V gene is TRBV28, the J gene TRBJ2-3, with 11 bases aligning to TRBD2. This CDR3 is 17 amino acids long. Per the germline V gene, CDR1 is MDHEN and CDR2 is SYDVKM. The V and J ends lost 5 bases and 2 bases, in that order; junction bases with no gene match: 9.

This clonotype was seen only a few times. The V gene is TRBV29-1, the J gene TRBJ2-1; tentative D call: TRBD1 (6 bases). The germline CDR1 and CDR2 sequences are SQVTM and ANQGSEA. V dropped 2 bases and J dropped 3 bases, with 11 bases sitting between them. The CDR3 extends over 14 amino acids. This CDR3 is CSVELQGIYNEQFF. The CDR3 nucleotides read TGCAGCGTTGAACTACAGGGAATCTACAATGAGCAGTTCTTC.

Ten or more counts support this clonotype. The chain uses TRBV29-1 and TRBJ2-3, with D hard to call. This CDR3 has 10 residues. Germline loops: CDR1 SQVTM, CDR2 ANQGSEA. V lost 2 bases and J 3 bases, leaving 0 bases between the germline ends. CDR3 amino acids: CSVETDTQYF. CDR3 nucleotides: TGCAGCGTTGAAACAGATACGCAGTATTTT.